These 27 T cell receptor beta chains share one sample of origin, sequenced in a study of T cells in Graves' hyperthyroidism and ophthalmopathy. Amplified TCR beta CDR3 regions derived from RNA transcripts. The TCR CDR3 was amplified in a first-round RT-PCR using the HTBI primer set. TCRdb ran MiXCR on the multiplex PCR reads and lists one entry per CDR3 protein. The sample has fewer than 750,000 distinct CDR3 sequences; approximately 14% are singletons. The sample was blood. The receptors originated from a woman aged 50 to 60 with Graves' ophthalmopathy.

This clonotype has ten or more counts. The rearrangement joins TRBV11-2 to TRBJ2-1; tentative D call: TRBD2 (6 bases). The length of the CDR3 is 15 residues. The V gene lost 5 bases and the J gene lost 2 bases, with 13 bases spanning the gap. Germline V CDR1 and CDR2: SGHAT, FQNNGV. The chain's CDR3 is CASSPLAGPYNEQFF. In nucleotides, the CDR3 is TGTGCCAGCAGCCCCCTGGCGGGACCCTACAATGAGCAGTTCTTC.

This clonotype has a single count. The V gene is TRBV20-1, the J gene TRBJ2-1; D could derive from TRBD1 or TRBD2 (6 bases each). The germline V and J ends were trimmed by 6 bases and 6 bases, with 18 bases remaining between them. The CDR3 length is 14 residues. Germline CDR1 and CDR2: DFQATT and SNEGSKA (reference sequence). Here the CDR3 DNA reads TGCAGTGCCACAGTTCCGGGGGCGGGCAATGAGCAGTTCTTC. Encoded protein: CSATVPGAGNEQFF.

This clonotype was found a few times. The chain employs TRBV6-7 and TRBJ2-5; 8 bases match TRBD2. TRBV6-7 is assigned to the ORF class and has an uncertain function. The CDR3 sequence is 16 residues long. The trim removed 2 bases at V and 5 bases at J, leaving 10 bases unmatched. In DNA, the CDR3 is TGTGCCAGCAGTTACGGTTTAGCGGGATACCGGGAGACCCAGTACTTC. Protein: CASSYGLAGYRETQYF.

This clonotype was observed a handful of times. The genes are TRBV5-1 and TRBJ2-5; D gene ambiguous. The CDR3 covers 14 residues. V lost 4 bases and J lost 4, with 14 bases in between. Germline-derived CDR1 and CDR2 are SGHRS and YFSETQ. Written as DNA, the CDR3 is TGCGCCAGCAGCCTTTTGGCGGACGGAGAGACCCAGTACTTC. Protein product: CASSLLADGETQYF.

The chain recombines TRBV6-6 with TRBJ1-6, with TRBD1 matching 7 bases. J lost 6 bases, V lost 2 bases, and 4 bases had no gene match. Germline assignment: CDR1 MNHNY and CDR2 SVGAGI (reference sequence). The CDR3 length is 15 residues. CDR3 loop: CASSYVGTANSPLHF. For the CDR3, the DNA is TGTGCCAGCAGTTACGTAGGGACAGCTAATTCACCCCTCCACTTT.

V usage is TRBV19 and J usage is TRBJ2-1; D remains unclear. The V gene's germline CDR1 is LNHDA and CDR2 SQIVND (reference sequence). CDR3 length: 13 residues. The germline V and J ends were trimmed by 1 base and 8 bases, with 9 bases remaining between them. CDR3 in amino acids: CASSIVFRDEQFF. The CDR3, as DNA: TGTGCCAGTAGTATAGTCTTCCGGGATGAGCAGTTCTTC. The full variable domain, with the rest looked up from reference TRBV19 and TRBJ2-1, is DGGITQSPKYLFRKEGQNVTLSCEQNLNHDAMYWYRQDPGQGLRLIYYSQIVNDFQKGDIAEGYSVSREKKESFPLTVTSAQKNPTAFYLCASSIVFRDEQFFGPGTRLTVL.

The chain joins TRBV4-3 to TRBJ2-7; D unresolved. Deletions cut 1 base from V and 3 bases from J, with 7 bases between. Germline lookup yields CDR1 LGHNA and CDR2 YSLEER. The CDR3 sequence is 13 residues long. The CDR3 sequence: CASSQATDYEQYF. CDR3 sequence (DNA): TGCGCCAGCAGCCAAGCAACAGACTACGAGCAGTACTTC.

This clonotype was detected ten times or more. The rearrangement uses TRBV27 and TRBJ2-7; no firm D call. The CDR3 contains 12 residues. Germline lookup yields CDR1 MNHEY and CDR2 SMNVEV (reference sequence). Trimming shortened V by 4 bases and J by 6 bases, and 10 bases separated the two germline ends. Written as DNA, the CDR3 is TGTGCCAGCAGTTCAACGGCGCGCGAGCAGTACTTC. Translating it yields CASSSTAREQYF.

This clonotype was detected once. This may be a read error, as it is one base from a much larger clone. The CDR3 reads CARSFGLAADTQYF. The CDR3 region has the DNA TGTGCCCGCAGCTTTGGGCTAGCTGCAGATACGCAGTATTTT. The genes are TRBV11-1 and TRBJ2-3; a possible D gene is TRBD2 (5 bases). The germline CDR1 and CDR2 sequences are SGHAT and FQDESV (reference sequence). CDR3 length equals 14 residues.

The chain recombines TRBV27 with TRBJ2-3; 7 nucleotides align to TRBD2. The trim removed 3 bases at V and 1 base at J, leaving 7 bases unmatched. The V gene's germline CDR1 is MNHEY and CDR2 SMNVEV (reference sequence). The CDR3 is 16 residues long. The CDR3 reads CASSFLRGVGTDTQYF. CDR3 coding DNA: TGTGCCAGCAGTTTTTTACGGGGGGTTGGCACAGATACGCAGTATTTT.

This clonotype has at least ten counts. The rearrangement joins TRBV11-1 to TRBJ2-2, with TRBD2 matching 9 bases. The V and J ends lost 5 bases and 7 bases, in that order; junction bases with no gene match: 8. This CDR3 region has 15 residues. Germline CDR1 and CDR2: SGHAT and FQDESV (reference sequence). CDR3 residues: CASSDIAGVIGELFF. CDR3 nucleotides: TGTGCCAGCAGCGACATAGCGGGAGTTATCGGGGAGCTGTTTTTT. Based on the CDR3 plus reference TRBV11-1 and TRBJ2-2, the full variable domain is EAEVAQSPRYKITEKSQAVAFWCDPISGHATLYWYRQILGQGPELLVQFQDESVVDDSQLPKDRFSAERLKGVDSTLKIQPAELGDSAMYLCASSDIAGVIGELFFGEGSRLTVL.

This clonotype was recorded at least ten times. This chain joins TRBV7-9 and TRBJ2-1; 8 nucleotides align to TRBD2. The CDR3 is made up of 11 amino acids. Germline lookup yields CDR1 SEHNR and CDR2 FQNEAQ (reference sequence). V was clipped by 6 bases and J by 12 bases; unmatched bases: 4. CDR3 nucleotides: TGTGCCAGCAGGGATGGGACTAGGCAGTTCTTC. It specifies CASRDGTRQFF.

This clonotype was seen at least ten times. The chain links TRBV7-2 to TRBJ2-7; D might be TRBD2 (7 bases). Looked up from germline, CDR1 is SGHTA and CDR2 is FQGNSA. The CDR3 runs 14 residues. Trimming shortened V by 3 bases and J by 3 bases, and 12 bases separated the two germline ends. The CDR3 is CASSFGGGGYEQYF. In DNA form, the CDR3 reads TGTGCCAGCAGCTTTGGGGGAGGGGGCTACGAGCAGTACTTC.

The V gene is TRBV11-2, the J gene TRBJ2-1; 15 positions match TRBD2. Looked up from germline, CDR1 is SGHAT and CDR2 is FQNNGV. V trimming: 7 bases; J trimming: 7 bases; junction bases outside the gene matches: 5. The CDR3 extends over 15 amino acids. CDR3 residues: CASNAGTSGRNEQFF. Here the CDR3 DNA reads TGTGCCAGCAATGCCGGGACTAGCGGGAGGAATGAGCAGTTCTTC.

This clonotype was observed at least ten times. J is TRBJ2-7 and V is TRBV24-1; unclear D gene. Between the trimmed V and J ends, which lost 9 bases and 0 bases, there was a span of 8 bases. The CDR3 has 12 residues. Germline CDR1 reads KGHDR; CDR2 reads SFDVKD. DNA for the CDR3: TGTGCCACCGGGTCAGACTCCTACGAGCAGTACTTC. It specifies CATGSDSYEQYF.

Remarks on this clonotype: Since a much larger clone is just one base distant, this may be a read error. The CDR3, as DNA: TGTGCCTGGAGCGTAGACAGGGGGGATGGCTACACCTTC. The encoded protein is CAWSVDRGDGYTF. V is TRBV30 and J is TRBJ1-2, with 9 nucleotides matching TRBD1. CDR1 GTSNPN and CDR2 SVGIG come from the germline V gene (reference sequence). V lost 3 bases to trimming and J lost 6 bases; unmatched junction nucleotides: 5. CDR3 size: 13 residues.

This clonotype occurred a few times. V usage is TRBV12-5 and J usage is TRBJ2-1, with 15 positions matching TRBD2. With V trimmed by 6 bases and J by 1 base, 4 bases remained unmatched. Germline V gene lookup returns CDR1 LGHNT and CDR2 FRNRAP. This CDR3 is 17 amino acids long. CDR3 DNA sequence: TGTGCTAGTGGCCGCGGGACTAGCGGGAGGTCCTACAATGAGCAGTTCTTC. Its protein is CASGRGTSGRSYNEQFF.

The chain links TRBV12-5 to TRBJ1-2, with TRBD1 matching over 9 bases. V shed 0 bases, J shed 0 bases, and the junction held 11 bases outside the gene matches. CDR1 and CDR2 (germline): LGHNT, FRNRAP. This CDR3 is 19 amino acids long. In nucleotides, the CDR3 is TGTGCTAGTGGTTTGGTTTTCGGGACAGGGAGGGGTTCTAACTATGGCTACACCTTC. Amino acids: CASGLVFGTGRGSNYGYTF.

This clonotype was seen ten or more times. The chain joins TRBV7-3 to TRBJ2-1; D might be TRBD1 (6 bases). Trimming stripped 3 bases from V and 3 bases from J, with 18 bases between. CDR3 length equals 17 residues. Germline V CDR1 and CDR2: SGHTA, FQGTGA. CDR3 DNA: TGTGCCAGCAGCTTGGGGGCCCCTGGGGCAGGCTACAATGAGCAGTTCTTC. It is translated as CASSLGAPGAGYNEQFF.

This clonotype occurred many times. The chain combines TRBV7-8 with TRBJ2-3; D unresolved. This CDR3 has 12 amino acids. The V end lost 10 bases, the J end lost 1 base, and 9 bases lay between the germline ends. Germline assignment: CDR1 SGHVS and CDR2 FQNEAQ. CDR3 bases: TGTGCCAACATAGTGGGCACAGATACGCAGTATTTT. Translating it yields CANIVGTDTQYF. Combining the CDR3 with reference TRBV7-8 and TRBJ2-3 gives the whole variable domain GAGVSQSPRYKVAKRGQDVALRCDPISGHVSLFWYQQALGQGPEFLTYFQNEAQLDKSGLPSDRFFAERPEGSVSTLKIQRTQQEDSAVYLCANIVGTDTQYFGPGTRLTVL.

This clonotype was detected many times. The chain employs TRBV12-5 and TRBJ1-1; D ambiguous. The V gene's germline CDR1 is LGHNT and CDR2 FRNRAP. The CDR3 runs 15 residues. V was clipped by 2 bases and J by 0 bases, with 10 bases between them. The CDR3 bases are TGTGCTAGTGGTTTGCGTAGTCCGGTGAACACTGAAGCTTTCTTT. Translating gives CASGLRSPVNTEAFF.

The sample holds many counts of this clonotype. This sequence joins TRBV7-8 and TRBJ2-1; no reliable D call. CDR1 SGHVS and CDR2 FQNEAQ come from the germline V gene. The length of the CDR3 is 15 residues. V was cut by 3 bases and J by 4 bases, with 13 bases left in between. The CDR3 DNA reads as TGTGCCAGCAGCTTCACCAGACTCCTATACAATGAGCAGTTCTTC. Protein: CASSFTRLLYNEQFF.

This clonotype was recorded at least ten times. The chain joins TRBV28 to TRBJ2-5, with 7 bases identical to TRBD1. CDR1 is MDHEN, CDR2 SYDVKM, per germline. This CDR3 comprises 14 residues. V was pared by 5 bases and J by 5 bases, with 8 bases of the junction left unmatched. The CDR3 protein is CASSVRGGTETQYF. Written as DNA, the CDR3 is TGTGCCAGCAGTGTCCGAGGGGGCACGGAGACCCAGTACTTC.

This clonotype was counted at least ten times. The rearrangement links TRBV10-3 to TRBJ1-5; possibly TRBD1 for D (5 bases). Germline V lookup: CDR1 ENHRY, CDR2 SYGVKD. The CDR3 is 13 amino acids. V lost 8 bases, J lost 7 bases, and 15 bases lay in between. CDR3 loop: CAIREQAGQPQHF. The DNA of the CDR3 is TGTGCCATCCGGGAACAGGCAGGCCAGCCCCAGCATTTT.

This clonotype has only a few counts. The chain combines TRBV24-1 with TRBJ1-4; D gene ambiguous. V lost 4 bases and J lost 8, with 7 bases in between. The germline V gene has CDR1 KGHDR and CDR2 SFDVKD. The CDR3 totals 12 residues. The CDR3 is CATSDETEKLFF. CDR3 DNA: TGTGCCACCAGTGACGAAACCGAAAAACTGTTTTTT.

This clonotype has ten or more counts. The chain employs TRBV2 and TRBJ2-5, with 10 positions matching TRBD2. With V trimmed by 4 bases and J by 2 bases, 7 bases remained unmatched. The V gene's germline CDR1 is SNHLY and CDR2 FYNNEI. The CDR3 has 16 residues. The CDR3 spells CASSGMTSGFQETQYF. DNA for the CDR3: TGTGCCAGCAGTGGGATGACTAGCGGGTTTCAAGAGACCCAGTACTTC.

This clonotype was seen a handful of times. The genes are TRBV20-1 and TRBJ2-4; D is unclear. Germline CDR1 DFQATT, CDR2 SNEGSKA (reference sequence). V was cut by 2 bases and J by 0 bases, with 11 bases left in between. The CDR3 is 15 residues long. The chain's CDR3 is CSARLPGLAKNIQYF. The CDR3 bases are TGCAGTGCTAGACTGCCGGGTCTAGCCAAAAACATTCAGTACTTC.